The 9 T cell receptor beta chains reported below all come from one sample, sequenced in a study of blood T cell repertoires in COVID-19. Generated by immunoSEQ multiplex PCR, the TCRdb table keeps only in-frame clones and is missing some. Seen here are 150,000 to 200,000 clones, roughly 86% observed once, and the top ten hold under 3.5%. The sample consisted of peripheral blood. These receptors originate from a man in his 70s with acute or convalescent COVID-19.

The chain is built from TRBV7-2 and TRBJ1-3, with no clear D. Germline CDR1 SGHTA, CDR2 FQGNSA. Trimming shortened V by 4 bases and J by 3 bases, and 10 bases separated the two germline ends. The CDR3 consists of 14 residues. The CDR3 DNA reads TGTGCCAGCAGCTCCCCTAAGCGTGGAAACACCATATATTTT. It encodes CASSSPKRGNTIYF. The whole variable domain, remainder taken from reference TRBV7-2 and TRBJ1-3, is GAGVSQSPSNKVTEKGKDVELRCDPISGHTALYWYRQSLGQGLEFLIYFQGNSAPDKSGLPSDRFSAERTGGSVSTLTIQRTQQEDSAVYLCASSSPKRGNTIYFGEGSWLTVV.

J is TRBJ2-3 and V is TRBV5-1; possible D gene TRBD1, 6 bases. Germline CDR1 and CDR2: SGHRS and YFSETQ. The CDR3 is made up of 13 amino acids. Deletions cut 7 bases from V and 4 bases from J, with 13 bases between. CDR3: CASQLQGSDTQYF. The CDR3, as DNA: TGCGCCAGCCAATTACAGGGATCAGATACGCAGTATTTT.

The chain combines TRBV5-6 with TRBJ1-1; TRBD1 matches 7 bases. The germline CDR1 and CDR2 sequences are SGHDT and YYEEEE. This CDR3 region has 16 residues. Trimming at V came to 5 bases and at J to 0 bases, leaving 10 bases not matched to a gene. CDR3 coding DNA: TGTGCCAGCAGTCCTAGACAGGGAGGCCTGAACACTGAAGCTTTCTTT. This encodes CASSPRQGGLNTEAFF.

The chain joins TRBV12-1 to TRBJ2-7; the table's D gene call, TRBD2, was not cross checked with the DNA. TRBV12-1 is marked as a pseudogene. The CDR3 has 15 amino acids. The chain's CDR3 is CALLTIPRGYYEQYF. The DNA for the CDR3 is TGTGCCTTACTTACTATCCCTCGGGGGTACTACGAGCAGTACTTC.

The chain joins TRBV9 to TRBJ2-1; 12 bases are shared with TRBD1. V lost 4 bases, J lost 13 bases, and 12 bases stayed unmatched. In germline, CDR1 is SGDLS, CDR2 YYNGEE. This CDR3 spans 15 amino acids. The CDR3 loop is CASSPREGQGAAQFF. The CDR3 DNA sequence: TGTGCCAGCAGCCCCCGGGAGGGACAGGGGGCGGCTCAGTTCTTC.

The chain combines TRBV6-5 with TRBJ2-3; D unclear. The CDR3 has 12 residues. Per the germline V gene, CDR1 is MNHEY and CDR2 is SVGAGI. V was trimmed by 4 bases and J by 4 bases, leaving 6 bases between them. CDR3 DNA sequence: TGTGCCAGCAGTTCAACTTCAGATACGCAGTATTTT. Protein: CASSSTSDTQYF.

The rearrangement joins TRBV3-1 (or the pseudogene TRBV3-2) to TRBJ2-5; 9 bases are shared with TRBD1. The CDR3 contains 14 residues. Germline V gene data show CDR1 as LGHDT and CDR2 as YNNKEL (reference sequence). V was pared by 7 bases and J by 3 bases, with 6 bases of the junction left unmatched. CDR3 protein: CASILRDREETQYF. The CDR3 DNA sequence: TGTGCCAGCATCCTAAGGGACAGGGAAGAGACCCAGTACTTC.

The gene calls are TRBV7-6 and TRBJ1-5; 8 bases map to TRBD1. J lost 5 bases, V lost 1 base, and 10 bases had no gene match. The CDR3 length is 17 residues. Germline-derived CDR1 and CDR2 are SGHVS and FNYEAQ. The CDR3 region has the DNA TGTGCCAGCAGCTTAGTCCCCCGGGACAGGCGTGATCAGCCCCAGCATTTT. Translating it yields CASSLVPRDRRDQPQHF.

The chain carries TRBV11-3 and TRBJ1-1, with D unclear. The CDR3 spans 13 residues. The germline V gene encodes CDR1 SGHNT and CDR2 YENEEA. Trimming removed 5 bases at V and 3 bases at J, with 10 bases between. CDR3 DNA sequence: TGTGCCAGCAGCGGAGGTTGGGACACTGAAGCTTTCTTT. It is translated as CASSGGWDTEAFF. The full variable domain, in which reference TRBV11-3 and TRBJ1-1 provide the parts outside the CDR3, is EAGVVQSPRYKIIEKKQPVAFWCNPISGHNTLYWYLQNLGQGPELLIRYENEEAVDDSQLPKDRFSAERLKGVDSTLKIQPAELGDSAVYLCASSGGWDTEAFFGQGTRLTVV.